This T cell receptor (beta chain) appears in the sequencing data of a study of T cell responses to AZD1222 COVID-19 vaccine. As regards this clone: Its antigen is unidentified.

CDR3 length: 11 residues. From germline, CDR1 is SGHDN and CDR2 FVKESK. V lost 8 bases and J lost 8, with 10 bases in between. Sequencing was performed with immunoSEQ multiplex PCR; in TCRdb, only in-frame clones are kept and a portion is missing. The sample has tens of thousands of clones; approximately 80% are singletons. Regarding the study as a whole: Spike-specific TCR depth and breadth grew after two AZD1222 doses. The donor group comprised mostly white British people and more females; the analysis possibly underestimated clonal diversity.

The material sequenced was peripheral blood, taken on day 0 of AZD1222 vaccination. The chain uses TRBV14 and TRBJ2-1; D is unclear. The TCR was taken from an adult in good health. CDR3 loop: CASANLYEQFF. The CDR3 nucleotides read TGTGCCAGCGCAAACCTGTATGAGCAGTTCTTC. The complete variable domain, with remaining parts taken from reference TRBV14 and TRBJ2-1, reads EAGVTQFPSHSVIEKGQTVTLRCDPISGHDNLYWYRRVMGKEIKFLLHFVKESKQDESGMPNNRFLAERTGGTYSTLKVQPAELEDSGVYFCASANLYEQFFGPGTRLTVL.